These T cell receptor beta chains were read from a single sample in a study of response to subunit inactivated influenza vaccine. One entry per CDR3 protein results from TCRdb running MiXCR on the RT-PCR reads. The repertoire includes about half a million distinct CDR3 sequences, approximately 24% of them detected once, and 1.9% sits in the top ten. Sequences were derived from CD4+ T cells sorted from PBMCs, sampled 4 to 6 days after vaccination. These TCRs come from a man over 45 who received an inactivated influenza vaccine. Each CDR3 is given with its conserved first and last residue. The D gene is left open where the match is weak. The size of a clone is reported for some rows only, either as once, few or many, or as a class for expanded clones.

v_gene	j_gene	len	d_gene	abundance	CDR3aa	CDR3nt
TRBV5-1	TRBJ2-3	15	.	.	CASSLASTSTDTQYF	TGCGCCAGCAGCTTGGCCAGTACTAGCACAGATACGCAGTATTTT
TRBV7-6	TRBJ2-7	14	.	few	CASSKTGSSYEQYF	TGTGCCAGCAGCAAGACAGGAAGCTCCTACGAGCAGTACTTC
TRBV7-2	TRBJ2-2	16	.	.	CASRPQPSIGTGELFF	TGTGCCAGCAGACCTCAACCTAGCATCGGAACCGGGGAGCTGTTTTTT
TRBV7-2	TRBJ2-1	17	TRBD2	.	CASSSGFWTSGWDEQFF	TGTGCCAGCAGCTCGGGGTTTTGGACTAGCGGGTGGGATGAGCAGTTCTTC
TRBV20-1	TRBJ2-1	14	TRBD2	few	CSVGLAGVISEQFF	TGCAGTGTTGGTTTAGCGGGAGTTATTAGTGAGCAGTTCTTC
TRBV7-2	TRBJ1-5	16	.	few	CASSLVQGRSNQPQHF	TGTGCCAGCAGCTTAGTCCAGGGCCGTAGCAATCAGCCCCAGCATTTT
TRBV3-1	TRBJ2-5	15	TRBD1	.	CASSQRDRGHETQYF	TGTGCCAGCAGCCAAAGGGACAGGGGGCACGAGACCCAGTACTTC
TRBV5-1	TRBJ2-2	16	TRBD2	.	CASSLPLAGGTGELFF	TGCGCCAGCAGCTTGCCACTAGCGGGAGGCACCGGGGAGCTGTTTTTT
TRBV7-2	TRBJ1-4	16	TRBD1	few	CASSLRQGAAGEKLFF	TGTGCCAGCAGCTTACGACAGGGGGCGGCGGGTGAAAAACTGTTTTTT
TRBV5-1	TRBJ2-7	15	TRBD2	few	CASSRTGLAGFEQYF	TGCGCCAGCAGCCGAACGGGACTAGCGGGGTTCGAGCAGTACTTC
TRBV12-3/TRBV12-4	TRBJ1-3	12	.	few	CASSLSRNTIYF	TGTGCCAGCAGCCTTTCTAGAAACACCATATATTTT
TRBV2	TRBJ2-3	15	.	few	CASQFGTTSTDTQYF	TGTGCCAGCCAATTCGGGACAACTAGCACAGATACGCAGTATTTT
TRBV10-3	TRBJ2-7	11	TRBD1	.	CAIGQGYEQYF	TGTGCCATCGGACAGGGCTACGAGCAGTACTTC
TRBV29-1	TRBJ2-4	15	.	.	CSVQSDGLAKNIQYF	TGCAGCGTTCAGTCTGACGGGCTAGCCAAAAACATTCAGTACTTC
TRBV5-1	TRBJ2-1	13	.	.	CASSSGPGNEQFF	TGCGCCAGCAGCTCTGGGCCGGGCAATGAGCAGTTCTTC
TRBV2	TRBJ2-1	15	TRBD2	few	CASSEGRGAYNEQFF	TGTGCCAGCAGTGAAGGGCGGGGGGCATACAATGAGCAGTTCTTC
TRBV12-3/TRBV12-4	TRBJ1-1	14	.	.	CASRPSTANTEAFF	TGTGCCAGCAGACCCTCGACAGCGAACACTGAAGCTTTCTTT
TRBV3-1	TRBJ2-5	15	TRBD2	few	CASSWTSGEQETQYF	TGTGCCAGCAGCTGGACTAGCGGGGAGCAAGAGACCCAGTACTTC
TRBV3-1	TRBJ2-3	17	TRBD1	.	CASSQGAGQGAADTQYF	TGTGCCAGCAGCCAAGGTGCGGGACAGGGAGCGGCAGATACGCAGTATTTT
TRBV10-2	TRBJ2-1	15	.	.	CASRATSLLSNEQFF	TGCGCCAGCAGGGCCACCAGTCTGCTTTCCAATGAGCAGTTCTTC
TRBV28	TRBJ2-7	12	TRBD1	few	CASSDRVYEQYF	TGTGCCAGCAGCGACAGGGTCTACGAGCAGTACTTC
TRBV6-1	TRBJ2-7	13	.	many	CASNRDITYEQYF	TGTGCCAGCAATCGGGACATTACCTACGAGCAGTACTTC
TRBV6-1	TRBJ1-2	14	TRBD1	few	CASRDRGTGDGYTF	TGTGCCAGCAGGGATCGAGGGACAGGGGATGGCTACACCTTC
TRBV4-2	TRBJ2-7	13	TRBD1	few	CASSQPGTDEQYF	TGTGCCAGCAGCCAACCAGGGACAGACGAGCAGTACTTC
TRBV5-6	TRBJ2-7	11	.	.	CARNQDYEQYF	TGTGCCAGGAACCAGGACTACGAGCAGTACTTC
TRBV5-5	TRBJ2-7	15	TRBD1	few	CASSYRTGGQYEQYF	TGTGCCAGCAGCTATAGGACAGGTGGTCAGTACGAGCAGTACTTC
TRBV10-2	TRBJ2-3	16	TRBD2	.	CASSRSLTSGTDTQYF	TGCGCCAGCAGTAGGTCTTTGACTAGCGGGACAGATACGCAGTATTTT
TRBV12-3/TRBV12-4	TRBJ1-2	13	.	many	CASSLMRAYGYTF	TGTGCCAGCAGTTTAATGAGAGCCTATGGCTACACCTTC
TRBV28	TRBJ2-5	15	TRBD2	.	CASSLNGRATETQYF	TGTGCCAGCAGTTTAAACGGGAGGGCCACGGAGACCCAGTACTTC
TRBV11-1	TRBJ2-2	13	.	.	CASSLRPRGELFF	TGTGCCAGCAGCTTAAGACCCCGCGGGGAGCTGTTTTTT
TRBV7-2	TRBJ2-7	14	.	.	CASSLDLTFYEQYF	TGTGCCAGCAGCTTAGATTTGACTTTCTACGAGCAGTACTTC
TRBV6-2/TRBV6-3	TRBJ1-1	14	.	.	CASSRTDGGTEAFF	TGTGCCAGCAGTAGGACCGATGGAGGCACTGAAGCTTTCTTT
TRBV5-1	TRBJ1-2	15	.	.	CASSRDGRNNYGYTF	TGCGCCAGCAGCCGCGACGGGCGGAATAACTATGGCTACACCTTC
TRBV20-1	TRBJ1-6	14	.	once	CSARAGTRSSPLHF	TGCAGTGCTAGGGCCGGGACCCGTAGTTCACCCCTCCACTTT
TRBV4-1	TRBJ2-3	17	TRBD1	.	CASSQSGTGGGADTQYF	TGCGCCAGCAGCCAGTCCGGGACAGGGGGAGGAGCAGATACGCAGTATTTT
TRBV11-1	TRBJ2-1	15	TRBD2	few	CASSAQLGTSHEQFF	TGTGCCAGCAGCGCCCAACTTGGGACTAGCCATGAGCAGTTCTTC
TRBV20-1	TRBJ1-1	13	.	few	CSARDQQNTEAFF	TGCAGTGCTAGAGATCAGCAGAACACTGAAGCTTTCTTT